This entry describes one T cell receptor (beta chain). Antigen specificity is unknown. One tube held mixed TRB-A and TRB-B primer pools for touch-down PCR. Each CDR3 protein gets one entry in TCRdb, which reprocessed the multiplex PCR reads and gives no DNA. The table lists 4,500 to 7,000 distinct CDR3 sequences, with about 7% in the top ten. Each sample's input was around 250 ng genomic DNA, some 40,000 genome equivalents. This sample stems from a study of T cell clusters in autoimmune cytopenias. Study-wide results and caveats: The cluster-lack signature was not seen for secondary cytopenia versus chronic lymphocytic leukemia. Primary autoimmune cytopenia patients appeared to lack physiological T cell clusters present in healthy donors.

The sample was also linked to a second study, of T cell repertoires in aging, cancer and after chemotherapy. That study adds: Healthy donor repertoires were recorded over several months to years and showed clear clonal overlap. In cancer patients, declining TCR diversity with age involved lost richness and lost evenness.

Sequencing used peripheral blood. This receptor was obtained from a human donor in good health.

The CDR3: CASSLDRSLAFF. The gene calls are TRBV11-2 and TRBJ2-1. The CDR3 has 12 residues. Germline V lookup: CDR1 SGHAT, CDR2 FQNNGV.